Following are 10 T cell receptor beta chains from one sample sequenced in a study of prognosis after radiotherapy for stage I lung cancer. With two-round multiplex PCR, TCR beta CDR3 sequences were amplified from genomic DNA. Initially, in first-round PCR, primers specific to each TRBV and TRBJ gene were used. TCRdb re-called the multiplex PCR reads with MiXCR, one entry per CDR3 protein. The sample carries around 25,000 distinct CDR3 sequences, roughly 34% recorded once. The sequences come from PBMCs, collected before or after stereotactic body radiation therapy (not recorded which). These receptor sequences come from a donor over 45 with non-small cell lung cancer.

The chain combines TRBV7-2 with TRBJ1-2; 9 bases align to TRBD1. CDR1 and CDR2 (germline): SGHTA, FQGNSA. There are 14 residues in the CDR3. The V segment lost 2 bases and the J segment 4 bases; nucleotides outside the gene matches: 2. The CDR3 reads CASSLKDRGYGYTF. CDR3 bases: TGTGCCAGCAGCTTAAAGGACAGGGGCTATGGCTACACCTTC.

The gene calls are TRBV9 and TRBJ2-7; no clear D. Germline lookup yields CDR1 SGDLS and CDR2 YYNGEE. This CDR3 is built from 15 residues. V gave up 3 bases and J gave up 0 bases, with 13 bases separating them. The CDR3 bases are TGTGCCAGCAGCGGAAAACGGAACGGCTCCTACGAGCAGTACTTC. Its translation: CASSGKRNGSYEQYF.

This clonotype has at least ten counts. The chain combines TRBV20-1 with TRBJ2-1, with TRBD1 matching 11 bases. V shed 5 bases and J 8 bases; nucleotides not matched to a gene: 8. CDR1 and CDR2 (germline): DFQATT, SNEGSKA (reference sequence). This CDR3 spans 14 amino acids. The CDR3 spells CSAGQGAGGDEQFF. DNA for the CDR3: TGCAGTGCTGGACAGGGGGCCGGAGGGGATGAGCAGTTCTTC.

Turning to this clonotype: A single base is all that separates this from a far larger clone, so a read error is likely. This chain links TRBV19 with TRBJ2-5; TRBD1 agrees at 7 bases. Judging by the DNA end, TRBJ2-1 fits better; the J call may be wrong. Germline CDR1 and CDR2: LNHDA and SQIVND (reference sequence). The CDR3 runs to 14 residues. The CDR3 region is CASTGTGENNEQFF. CDR3 coding DNA: TGTGCCAGTACTGGAACAGGGGAGAACAATGAGCAGTTCTTC.

A few counts support this clonotype. The conserved final phenylalanine or tryptophan is absent from the CDR3, which likely points to a read error. The V call is TRBV4-3, the J call TRBJ1-1; weak D call: TRBD1 (6 bases). Germline values: CDR1 LGHNA, CDR2 YSLEER. The CDR3 has 15 amino acids. V shed 4 bases and J shed 10 bases, with 22 bases lying between them. The CDR3 region is CASSRKEGGTLGAFI. For the CDR3, the DNA is TGCGCCAGCAGCCGCAAAGAGGGGGGAACACTGGGAGCTTTCATT.

The CDR3 sequence: CATSSDGDEQYF. The CDR3 bases are TGTGCCACCAGTTCGGACGGGGACGAGCAGTACTTC. The chain uses TRBV24-1 and TRBJ2-7; D may be TRBD2 (5 bases). Germline V gene data show CDR1 as KGHDR and CDR2 as SFDVKD. The CDR3 is made up of 12 amino acids. The V and J ends lost 6 bases and 5 bases respectively, with 10 bases between them.

This clonotype showed up many times. The chain uses TRBV15 and TRBJ1-2; no reliable D call. This CDR3 comprises 13 residues. Per the germline V gene, CDR1 is LNHNV and CDR2 is YYDKDF (reference sequence). Deletions cut 11 bases from V and 4 bases from J, with 17 bases between. The CDR3, as DNA: TGTGCCGCGAGCATGTATAGAGCCTATGGCTACACCTTC. This gives the protein CAASMYRAYGYTF. Looking up the rest from reference TRBV15 and TRBJ1-2 gives the full variable domain: DAMVIQNPRYQVTQFGKPVTLSCSQTLNHNVMYWYQQKSSQAPKLLFHYYDKDFNNEADTPDNFQSRRPNTSFCFLDIRSPGLGDTAMYLCAASMYRAYGYTFGSGTRLTVV.

Regarding this clonotype: At one end the junction does not follow the germline gene, possibly because of a read error. CDR3 in DNA: TGTGCCAGCAGCAGGGTGGTCAGCAGGGGACTAGCGGGAGGGCCCCTCTCCAAGTACAACGAGCAGTTCTTC. Its protein is CASSRVVSRGLAGGPLSKYNEQFF. This chain connects TRBV7-9 to TRBJ2-1, with TRBD2 matching 16 bases. Germline V lookup: CDR1 SEHNR, CDR2 FQNEAQ (reference sequence). This CDR3 contains 24 residues.

In its sample, this clonotype was seen many times. The CDR3 reads CASSLRQGISGNTIYF. The DNA of the CDR3 is TGTGCCAGTAGTTTAAGACAGGGGATATCTGGAAACACCATATATTTT. The rearrangement links TRBV19 to TRBJ1-3, with 8 bases identical to TRBD1. Germline-derived CDR1 and CDR2 are LNHDA and SQIVND (reference sequence). The CDR3 is 16 amino acids. The V and J ends lost 5 bases and 1 base, in that order; junction bases with no gene match: 7. Full variable domain (missing parts from reference TRBV19 and TRBJ1-3): DGGITQSPKYLFRKEGQNVTLSCEQNLNHDAMYWYRQDPGQGLRLIYYSQIVNDFQKGDIAEGYSVSREKKESFPLTVTSAQKNPTAFYLCASSLRQGISGNTIYFGEGSWLTVV.

In regard to this clonotype: This may come from a read error, since a much larger clone is one base off. The V gene is TRBV11-3, the J gene TRBJ1-1, with 10 bases that match TRBD1. CDR3 length: 13 residues. Germline V CDR1 and CDR2: SGHNT, YENEEA. The CDR3 loop is CAISRTGGTEAFF. DNA for the CDR3: TGTGCCATCAGCCGGACAGGGGGCACTGAAGCTTTCTTT.